This is a list of T cell receptor beta chains from one sample in a study of T-cell reconstitution after alpha-beta-depleted transplantation in children. TCRdb itself ran the PCR reads through MiXCR, one entry per CDR3 protein. The sample lists a few hundred thousand distinct CDR3 sequences, 25% to 30% occurring once. This material consisted of PBMCs, taken before TCRalphabeta/CD19-depleted stem cell transplant. The receptors shown here come from a boy in the first two years of life with Wiskott-Aldrich syndrome, due to receive a stem cell transplant. Both conserved end residues are trimmed from each CDR3.

J gene: TRBJ1-2; V gene: TRBV5-1; CDR3 protein: ASSLGDGERYT
J gene: TRBJ2-2; V gene: TRBV2; CDR3 protein: ASRAQGATGELF
J gene: TRBJ2-7; V gene: TRBV10-3; CDR3 protein: AISESGGLYEQY
J gene: TRBJ2-5; V gene: TRBV5-1; CDR3 protein: ASSLLQEGGRTQY
J gene: TRBJ2-1; V gene: TRBV19; CDR3 protein: ASMTGGDGNEQF
J gene: TRBJ2-1; V gene: TRBV5-1; CDR3 protein: ASSLGQGSEQF
J gene: TRBJ2-6; V gene: TRBV10-3; CDR3 protein: AISESKGPGANVLT
J gene: TRBJ1-4; V gene: TRBV28; CDR3 protein: ASTGGGSTNEKLF
J gene: TRBJ2-2; V gene: TRBV7-9; CDR3 protein: ATALNLNTGELF
J gene: TRBJ2-7; V gene: TRBV5-1; CDR3 protein: ASSISGKSYEQY
J gene: TRBJ2-5; V gene: TRBV5-1; CDR3 protein: ASSLPLGVGQETQY
J gene: TRBJ2-1; V gene: TRBV24-1; CDR3 protein: ATSEHGQGRLNEQF
J gene: TRBJ2-7; V gene: TRBV4-1; CDR3 protein: ASSPSPETPYEQY
J gene: TRBJ2-1; V gene: TRBV20-1; CDR3 protein: SAGPQGQEQF
J gene: TRBJ2-7; V gene: TRBV25-1; CDR3 protein: ASSEPAGTGVYEQY
J gene: TRBJ2-2; V gene: TRBV5-5; CDR3 protein: ASSLVASANTGELF
J gene: TRBJ2-7; V gene: TRBV7-6; CDR3 protein: ASSLEGTLEAYEQY
J gene: TRBJ2-7; V gene: TRBV10-3; CDR3 protein: AISEHYDQY
J gene: TRBJ2-2; V gene: TRBV9; CDR3 protein: ASSKKFTGRETGELF
J gene: TRBJ2-1; V gene: TRBV24-1; CDR3 protein: ATSDLSATPGDNEQF
J gene: TRBJ2-5; V gene: TRBV3-1; CDR3 protein: ATSLTSRLLGTQY
J gene: TRBJ2-7; V gene: TRBV25-1; CDR3 protein: ATASGVPYEQY